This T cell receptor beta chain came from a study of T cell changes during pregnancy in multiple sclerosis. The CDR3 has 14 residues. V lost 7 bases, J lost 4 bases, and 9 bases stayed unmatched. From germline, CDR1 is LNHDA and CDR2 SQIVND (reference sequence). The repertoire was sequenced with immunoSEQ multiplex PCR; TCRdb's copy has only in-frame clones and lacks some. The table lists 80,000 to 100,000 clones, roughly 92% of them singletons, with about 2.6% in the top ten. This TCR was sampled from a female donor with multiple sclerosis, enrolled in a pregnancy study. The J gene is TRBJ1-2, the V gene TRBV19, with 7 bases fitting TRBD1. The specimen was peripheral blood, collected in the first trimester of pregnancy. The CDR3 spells CASTPGQSFYGYTF. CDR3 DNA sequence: TGTGCCAGTACCCCGGGACAGAGTTTCTATGGCTACACCTTC.